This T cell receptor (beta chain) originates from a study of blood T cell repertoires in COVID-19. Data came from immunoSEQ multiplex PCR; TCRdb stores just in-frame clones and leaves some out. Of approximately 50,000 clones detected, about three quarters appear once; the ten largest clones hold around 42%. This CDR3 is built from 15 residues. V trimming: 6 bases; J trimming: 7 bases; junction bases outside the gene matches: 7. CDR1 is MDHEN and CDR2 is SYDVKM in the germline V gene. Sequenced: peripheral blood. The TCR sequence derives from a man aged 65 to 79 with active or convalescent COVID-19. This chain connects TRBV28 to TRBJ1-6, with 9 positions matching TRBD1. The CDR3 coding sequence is TGTGCCAGCAGCCCCGGGACAGGGAGAAATTCACCCCTCCACTTT. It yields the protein CASSPGTGRNSPLHF. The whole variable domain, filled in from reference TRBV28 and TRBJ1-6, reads DVKVTQSSRYLVKRTGEKVFLECVQDMDHENMFWYRQDPGLGLRLIYFSYDVKMKEKGDIPEGYSVSREKKERFSLILESASTNQTSMYLCASSPGTGRNSPLHFGNGTRLTVT.